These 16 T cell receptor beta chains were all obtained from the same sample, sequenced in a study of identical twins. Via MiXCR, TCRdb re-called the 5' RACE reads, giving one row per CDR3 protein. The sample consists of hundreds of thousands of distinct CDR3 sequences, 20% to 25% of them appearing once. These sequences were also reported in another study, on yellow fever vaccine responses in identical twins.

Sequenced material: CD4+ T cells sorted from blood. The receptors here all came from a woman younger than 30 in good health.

The CDR3 spells CASGRRNTEAFF. The CDR3 nucleotides read TGTGCCAGCGGACGGAGGAACACTGAAGCTTTCTTT. The chain combines TRBV28 with TRBJ1-1, with D unresolved. Germline V gene sequence: CDR1 MDHEN, CDR2 SYDVKM. CDR3 length: 12 residues. Trimming pared 8 bases from V and 1 base from J, leaving 8 bases between.

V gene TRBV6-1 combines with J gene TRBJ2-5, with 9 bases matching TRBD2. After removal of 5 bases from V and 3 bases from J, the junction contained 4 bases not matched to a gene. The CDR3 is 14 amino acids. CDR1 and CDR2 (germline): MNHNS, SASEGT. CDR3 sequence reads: CASSPGLAKETQYF. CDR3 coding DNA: TGTGCCAGCAGTCCGGGACTAGCCAAAGAGACCCAGTACTTC.

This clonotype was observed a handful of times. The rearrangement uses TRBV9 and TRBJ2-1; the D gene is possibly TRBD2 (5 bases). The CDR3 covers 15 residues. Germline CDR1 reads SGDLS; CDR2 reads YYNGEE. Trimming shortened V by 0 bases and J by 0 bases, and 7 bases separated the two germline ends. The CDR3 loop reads CASSVVSGSYNEQFF. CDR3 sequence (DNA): TGTGCCAGCAGCGTAGTAAGCGGCTCCTACAATGAGCAGTTCTTC.

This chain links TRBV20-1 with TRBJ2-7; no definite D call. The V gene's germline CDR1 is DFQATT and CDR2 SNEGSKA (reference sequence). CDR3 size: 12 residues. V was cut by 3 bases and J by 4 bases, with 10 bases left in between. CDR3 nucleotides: TGCAGTGCTAGTCAGATGGGGTACGAGCAGTACTTC. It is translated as CSASQMGYEQYF.

This chain's CDR3 is CASSPRGGGNNQPQHF. CDR3 nucleotide sequence: TGTGCCAGCAGCCCCCGCGGGGGAGGGAACAATCAGCCCCAGCATTTT. This sequence joins TRBV3-1 and TRBJ1-5; D is perhaps TRBD1 (5 bases). Per germline, CDR1 LGHDT and CDR2 YNNKEL (reference sequence). This CDR3 spans 16 amino acids. V was cut by 4 bases and J by 3 bases, with 16 bases left in between.

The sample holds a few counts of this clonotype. The CDR3 sequence: CASGPGLGLAGGTDYEQYF. CDR3 nucleotides: TGTGCTAGTGGCCCCGGCTTGGGACTAGCGGGAGGAACTGACTACGAGCAGTACTTC. The gene calls are TRBV12-5 and TRBJ2-7; 15 bases agree with TRBD2. There are 19 residues in the CDR3. Germline CDR1 and CDR2: LGHNT and FRNRAP. J lost 3 bases, V lost 6 bases, and 15 bases had no gene match.

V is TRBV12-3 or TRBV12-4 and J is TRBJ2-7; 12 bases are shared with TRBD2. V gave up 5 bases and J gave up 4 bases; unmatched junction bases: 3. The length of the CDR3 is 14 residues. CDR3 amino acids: CASSRTSGAYEQYF. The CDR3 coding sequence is TGTGCCAGCAGTAGGACTAGCGGGGCTTACGAGCAGTACTTC.

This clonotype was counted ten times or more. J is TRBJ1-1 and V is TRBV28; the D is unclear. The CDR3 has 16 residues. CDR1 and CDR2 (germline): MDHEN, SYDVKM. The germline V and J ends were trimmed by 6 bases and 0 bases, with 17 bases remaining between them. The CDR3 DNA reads TGTGCCAGCAGGAGAAGCGGATTCGCGATGAACACTGAAGCTTTCTTT. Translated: CASRRSGFAMNTEAFF.

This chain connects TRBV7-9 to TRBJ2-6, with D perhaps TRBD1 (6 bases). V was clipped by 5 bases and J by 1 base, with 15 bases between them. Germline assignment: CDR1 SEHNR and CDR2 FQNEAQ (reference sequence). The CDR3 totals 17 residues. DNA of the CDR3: TGTGCCAGCAGCACTAAACAGGGTCCGTCTGGGGCCAACGTCCTGACTTTC. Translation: CASSTKQGPSGANVLTF.

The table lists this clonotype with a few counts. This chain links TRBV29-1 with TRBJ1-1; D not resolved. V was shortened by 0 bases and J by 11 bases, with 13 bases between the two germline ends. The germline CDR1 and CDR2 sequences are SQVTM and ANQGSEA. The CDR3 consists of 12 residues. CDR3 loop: CSVEDGRMFAFF. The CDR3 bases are TGCAGCGTTGAAGATGGGCGCATGTTTGCTTTCTTT.

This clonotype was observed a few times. The CDR3 loop is CAISEGGNEQFF. DNA of the CDR3: TGTGCCATCAGTGAAGGGGGAAATGAGCAGTTCTTC. The V gene is TRBV10-3, the J gene TRBJ2-1; TRBD1 is a possible D gene (6 bases). Per germline, CDR1 ENHRY and CDR2 SYGVKD. Trimming took off 3 bases at V and 7 bases at J, with 7 bases between the two ends. The CDR3 extends over 12 amino acids.

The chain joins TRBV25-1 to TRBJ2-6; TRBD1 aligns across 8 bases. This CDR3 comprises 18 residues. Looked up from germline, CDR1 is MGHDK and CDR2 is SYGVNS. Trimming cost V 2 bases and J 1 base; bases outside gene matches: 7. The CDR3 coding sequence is TGTGCCAGCAGTGAAGACAGGGGTCCCCGTTCTGGGGCCAACGTCCTGACTTTC. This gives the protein CASSEDRGPRSGANVLTF.

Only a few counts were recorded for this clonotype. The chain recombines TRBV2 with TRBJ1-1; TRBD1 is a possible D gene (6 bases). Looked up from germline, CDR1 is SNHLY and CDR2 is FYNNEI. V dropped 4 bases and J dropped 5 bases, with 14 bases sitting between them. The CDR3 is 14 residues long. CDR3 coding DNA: TGTGCCAGCAGTGGAGGGGGGCTAGGGACTGAAGCTTTCTTT. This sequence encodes CASSGGGLGTEAFF.

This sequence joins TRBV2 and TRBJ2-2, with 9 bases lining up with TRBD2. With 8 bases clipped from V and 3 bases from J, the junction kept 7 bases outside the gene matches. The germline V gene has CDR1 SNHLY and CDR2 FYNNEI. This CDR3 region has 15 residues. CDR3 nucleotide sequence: TGTGCCAGCGCCGAGCGGGGGGCCGACACCGGGGAGCTGTTTTTT. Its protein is CASAERGADTGELFF.

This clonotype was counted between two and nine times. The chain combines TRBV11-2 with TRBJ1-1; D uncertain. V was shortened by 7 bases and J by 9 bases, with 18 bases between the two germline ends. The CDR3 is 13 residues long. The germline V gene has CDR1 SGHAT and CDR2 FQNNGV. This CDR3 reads CASTLGSSLQAFF. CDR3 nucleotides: TGTGCCAGCACCCTGGGGTCGAGTTTGCAAGCTTTCTTT.

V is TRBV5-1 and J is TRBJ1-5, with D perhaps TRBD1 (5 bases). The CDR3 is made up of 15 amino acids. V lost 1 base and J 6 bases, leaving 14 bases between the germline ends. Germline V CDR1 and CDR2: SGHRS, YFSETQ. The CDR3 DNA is TGCGCCAGCAGCTTGTCGGGGGTCGGTGTTCAGCCCCAGCATTTT. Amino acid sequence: CASSLSGVGVQPQHF.